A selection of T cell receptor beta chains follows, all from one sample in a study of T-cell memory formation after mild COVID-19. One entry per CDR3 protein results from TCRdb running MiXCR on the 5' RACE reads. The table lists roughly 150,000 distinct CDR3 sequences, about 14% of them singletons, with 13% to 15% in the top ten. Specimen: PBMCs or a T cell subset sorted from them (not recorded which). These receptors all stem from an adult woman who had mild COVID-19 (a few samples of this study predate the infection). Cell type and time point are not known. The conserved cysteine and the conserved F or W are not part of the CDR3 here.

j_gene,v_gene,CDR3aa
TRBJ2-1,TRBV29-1,SVEGQGEQF
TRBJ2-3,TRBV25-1,ASSPIGTVLPTDTQY
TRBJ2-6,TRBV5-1,ASSLGTGGSLSGANVLT
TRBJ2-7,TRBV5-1,ASSLVGQGAIEQY
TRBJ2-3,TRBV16,ASSQGGRPILTDTQY
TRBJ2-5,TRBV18,ASSSLAGQETQY
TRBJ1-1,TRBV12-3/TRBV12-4,ASTQGAMREAF
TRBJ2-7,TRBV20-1,SALAPGEGEQY
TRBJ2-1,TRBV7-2,ASRPWASGRADEQF
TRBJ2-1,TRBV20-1,SAPSAGTGRNEQF
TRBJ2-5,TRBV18,ASSRNQETQY
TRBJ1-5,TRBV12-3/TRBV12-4,ASLQAGQPQH
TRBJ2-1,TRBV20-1,SATGLAGGNEQF
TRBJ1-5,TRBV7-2,ASSPLGDNGQPQH
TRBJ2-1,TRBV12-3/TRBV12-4,ASSLQGFEQF
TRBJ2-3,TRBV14,ASSQVGGPGDTQY
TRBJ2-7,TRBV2,ASSVGRGRYEQY